Listed here are 9 T cell receptor beta chains from one sample, sequenced in a study of blood T cells in healthy people across ages. The authors ran a second PCR of about 6 to 11 cycles using a sample-barcoded 5' primer and a J-beta primer mix. MiXCR, applied by TCRdb to the 5' RACE reads, yields one record per CDR3 protein. Of more than 700,000 distinct CDR3 sequences in the sample, around half were seen once. Sequenced: blood. The receptor set was obtained from a man aged 80 or over in good health.

Note on this clonotype: One end of the junction is discordant with germline, which a read error may explain. This chain connects TRBV6-6 to TRBJ1-6; tentatively, D is TRBD1 (5 bases). CDR3 length: 13 amino acids. Germline V gene sequence: CDR1 MNHNY, CDR2 SVGAGI (reference sequence). The CDR3 reads CASSGTYNSPPHF. The CDR3 DNA sequence: TGTGCCAGCAGTGGGACTTATAATTCACCCCCCCACTTT.

This chain connects TRBV10-3 to TRBJ2-2; D remains ambiguous. Per germline, CDR1 ENHRY and CDR2 SYGVKD. This CDR3 is built from 12 residues. Trimming removed 6 bases from V and 2 bases from J, with 4 bases in between. CDR3 in amino acids: CAISPNTGELFF. The CDR3 DNA is TGTGCCATCAGCCCTAACACCGGGGAGCTGTTTTTT.

This clonotype occurred a few times. The chain is built from TRBV7-2 and TRBJ2-1; 7 positions agree with TRBD2. This CDR3 is built from 15 residues. Losses at the gene ends were 5 bases for V and 6 bases for J; bases not matched to a gene: 10. Germline V lookup: CDR1 SGHTA, CDR2 FQGNSA. CDR3 residues: CASSPGGGSRNEQFF. CDR3 nucleotide sequence: TGTGCCAGCAGCCCCGGTGGCGGGAGCCGCAATGAGCAGTTCTTC.

The rearrangement links TRBV7-2 to TRBJ2-7, with TRBD2 matching 13 bases. The CDR3 is made up of 15 amino acids. Trimming cost V 6 bases and J 5 bases; bases outside gene matches: 7. Germline V gives CDR1 SGHTA, CDR2 FQGNSA. The CDR3 DNA reads as TGTGCCAGCAGTCTACTAGCGGGAGGGTCTCACGAGCAGTACTTC. This translates into CASSLLAGGSHEQYF.

The V and J genes are TRBV13 and TRBJ2-7; tentatively, D is TRBD2 (5 bases). Germline CDR1 and CDR2: PRHDT and FYEKMQ (reference sequence). The CDR3 length is 14 residues. Between the trimmed V and J ends, which lost 5 bases and 1 base, there was a span of 12 bases. In DNA, the CDR3 is TGTGCCAGCAGCCCTCGGACTCGTTCCTACGAGCAGTACTTC. Amino acid sequence: CASSPRTRSYEQYF.

As for this clonotype: At one end, the junction sequence differs from germline, possibly due to a read error. The genes are TRBV5-1 and TRBJ2-3; possible D gene TRBD1, 5 bases. Per the germline V gene, CDR1 is SGHRS and CDR2 is YFSETQ. The length of the CDR3 is 14 residues. For the CDR3, the DNA is TGCGCCAGCAGCTTCAGGGAAAGCACAAATACGCAGTATTTT. It codes for CASSFRESTNTQYF.

This chain links TRBV7-7 with TRBJ2-1, with 7 bases that match TRBD2. From germline, CDR1 is SSHAT and CDR2 FNYEAQ (reference sequence). V was pared by 1 base and J by 0 bases, with 3 bases of the junction left unmatched. The CDR3 consists of 16 residues. CDR3 DNA: TGTGCCAGCAGCTTAGAGCTAGCGGCCTCCTACAATGAGCAGTTCTTC. This codes for CASSLELAASYNEQFF.

The V gene is TRBV5-1, the J gene TRBJ2-7, with TRBD2 matching over 13 bases. The V segment lost 4 bases and the J segment 0 bases; nucleotides outside the gene matches: 10. Germline CDR1 SGHRS, CDR2 YFSETQ. This CDR3 contains 18 residues. CDR3 nucleotides: TGCGCCAGCAGCCTCCTACTAGCGGGAGGGCCTCCCTCCTACGAGCAGTACTTC. This gives the protein CASSLLLAGGPPSYEQYF.

This clonotype was seen only a few times. The V and J genes are TRBV24-1 and TRBJ2-2; D possibly corresponds to TRBD1 (5 bases). Germline V CDR1 and CDR2: KGHDR, SFDVKD. CDR3 size: 15 residues. Trimming took off 4 bases at V and 7 bases at J, with 15 bases between the two ends. CDR3 DNA sequence: TGTGCCACCAGTGACTCGGACACCGCCTACGGGGAGCTGTTTTTT. It codes for CATSDSDTAYGELFF.